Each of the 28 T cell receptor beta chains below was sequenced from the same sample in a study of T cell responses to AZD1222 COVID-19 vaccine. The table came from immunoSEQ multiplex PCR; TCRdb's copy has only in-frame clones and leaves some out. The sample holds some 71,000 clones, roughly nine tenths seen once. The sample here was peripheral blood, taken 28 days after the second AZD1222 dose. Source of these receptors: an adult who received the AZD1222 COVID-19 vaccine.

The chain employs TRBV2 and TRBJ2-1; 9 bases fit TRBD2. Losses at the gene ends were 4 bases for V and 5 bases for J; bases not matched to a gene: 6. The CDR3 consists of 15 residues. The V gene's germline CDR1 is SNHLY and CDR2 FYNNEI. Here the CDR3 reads CASSATSGQNNEQFF. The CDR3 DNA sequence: TGTGCCAGCAGTGCAACTAGCGGGCAAAACAATGAGCAGTTCTTC.

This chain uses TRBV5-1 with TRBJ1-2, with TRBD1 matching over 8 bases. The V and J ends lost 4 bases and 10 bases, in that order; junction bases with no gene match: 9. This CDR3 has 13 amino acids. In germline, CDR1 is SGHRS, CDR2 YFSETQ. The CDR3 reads CASSPEGQGAYTF. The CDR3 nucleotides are TGCGCCAGCAGCCCGGAAGGACAGGGCGCCTACACCTTC. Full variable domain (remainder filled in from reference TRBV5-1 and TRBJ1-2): KAGVTQTPRYLIKTRGQQVTLSCSPISGHRSVSWYQQTPGQGLQFLFEYFSETQRNKGNFPGRFSGRQFSNSRSEMNVSTLELGDSALYLCASSPEGQGAYTFGSGTRLTVV.

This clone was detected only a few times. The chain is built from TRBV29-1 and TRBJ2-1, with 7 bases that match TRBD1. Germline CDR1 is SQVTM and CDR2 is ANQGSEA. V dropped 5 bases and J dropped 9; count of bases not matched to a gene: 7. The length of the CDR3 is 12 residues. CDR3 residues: CSVSTGSSEQFF. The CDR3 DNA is TGCAGCGTTTCGACAGGGTCGAGTGAGCAGTTCTTC.

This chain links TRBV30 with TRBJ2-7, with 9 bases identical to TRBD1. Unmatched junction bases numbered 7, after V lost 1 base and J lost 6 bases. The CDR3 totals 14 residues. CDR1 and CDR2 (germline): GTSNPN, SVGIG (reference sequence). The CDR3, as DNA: TGTGCCTGGAGTGGCACAGGGGGCCGGGCCGAGCAGTACTTC. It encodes CAWSGTGGRAEQYF.

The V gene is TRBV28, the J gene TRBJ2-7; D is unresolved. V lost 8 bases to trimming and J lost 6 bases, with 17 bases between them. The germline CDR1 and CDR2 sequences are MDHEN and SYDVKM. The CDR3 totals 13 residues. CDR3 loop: CASLPNLRSEQYF. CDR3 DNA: TGTGCCAGCCTTCCCAACTTGCGGAGCGAGCAGTACTTC.

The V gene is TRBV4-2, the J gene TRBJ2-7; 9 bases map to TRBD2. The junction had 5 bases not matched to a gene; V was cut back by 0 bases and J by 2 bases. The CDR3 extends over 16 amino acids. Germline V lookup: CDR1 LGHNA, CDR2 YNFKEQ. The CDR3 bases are TGTGCCAGCAGCCAAGATCCTAGCGGGACCCCCTACGAGCAGTACTTC. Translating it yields CASSQDPSGTPYEQYF.

The CDR3 is CASGLPQGANLEQYF. The CDR3 coding sequence is TGTGCTAGTGGCCTACCACAGGGGGCAAACCTCGAGCAGTACTTC. The rearrangement joins TRBV12-5 to TRBJ2-7; 9 bases are a match to TRBD1. The germline gives CDR1 LGHNT, CDR2 FRNRAP. The length of the CDR3 is 15 residues. V lost 6 bases to trimming and J lost 6 bases; unmatched junction nucleotides: 12.

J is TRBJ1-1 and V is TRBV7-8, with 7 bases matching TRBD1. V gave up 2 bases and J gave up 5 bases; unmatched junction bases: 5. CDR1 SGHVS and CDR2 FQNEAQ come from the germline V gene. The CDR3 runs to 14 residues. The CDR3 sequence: CASSLFTGATEAFF. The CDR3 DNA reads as TGTGCCAGCAGCTTATTCACAGGGGCAACTGAAGCTTTCTTT.

The CDR3 loop is CASSEGQTYEQYF. The CDR3 coding sequence is TGTGCCAGCAGCGAGGGACAGACCTACGAGCAGTACTTC. The chain carries TRBV9 and TRBJ2-7; 7 bases are shared with TRBD1. Per the germline V gene, CDR1 is SGDLS and CDR2 is YYNGEE. J lost 2 bases, V lost 3 bases, and 2 bases had no gene match. The CDR3 runs 13 residues.

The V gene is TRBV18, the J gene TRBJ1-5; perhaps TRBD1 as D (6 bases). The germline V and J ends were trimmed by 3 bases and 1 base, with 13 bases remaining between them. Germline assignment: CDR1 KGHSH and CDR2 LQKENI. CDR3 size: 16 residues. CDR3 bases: TGTGCCAGCTCACCGCAACAGGGCTTGAGCAATCAGCCCCAGCATTTT. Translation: CASSPQQGLSNQPQHF.

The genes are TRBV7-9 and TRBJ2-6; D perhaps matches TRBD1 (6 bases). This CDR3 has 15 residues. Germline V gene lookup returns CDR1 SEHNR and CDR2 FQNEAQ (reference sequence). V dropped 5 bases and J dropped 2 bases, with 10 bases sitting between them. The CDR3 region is CASSLQGTGANVLTF. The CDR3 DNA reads TGTGCCAGCAGCCTACAGGGAACTGGGGCCAACGTCCTGACTTTC.

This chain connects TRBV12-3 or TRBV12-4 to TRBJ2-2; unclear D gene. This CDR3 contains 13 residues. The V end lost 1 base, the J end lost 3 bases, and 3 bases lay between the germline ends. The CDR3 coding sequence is TGTGCCAGCAGTTTAGGGCACACCGGGGAGCTGTTTTTT. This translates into CASSLGHTGELFF.

Written as DNA, the CDR3 is TGTGCCAGCAGTCCAGTGACAGGGTCCACCGGGGAGCTGTTTTTT. Its protein is CASSPVTGSTGELFF. This rearrangement joins TRBV27 to TRBJ2-2; 7 bases match TRBD1. V shed 5 bases and J 4 bases; nucleotides not matched to a gene: 7. The length of the CDR3 is 15 residues. The germline V gene has CDR1 MNHEY and CDR2 SMNVEV (reference sequence).

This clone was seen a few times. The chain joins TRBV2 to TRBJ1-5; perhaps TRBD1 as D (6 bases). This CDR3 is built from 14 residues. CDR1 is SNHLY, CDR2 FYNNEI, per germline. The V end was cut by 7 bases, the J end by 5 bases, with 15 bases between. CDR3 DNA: TGTGCCAGCAAGGAGGGGGGGGCGTATCAGCCCCAGCATTTT. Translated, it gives CASKEGGAYQPQHF.

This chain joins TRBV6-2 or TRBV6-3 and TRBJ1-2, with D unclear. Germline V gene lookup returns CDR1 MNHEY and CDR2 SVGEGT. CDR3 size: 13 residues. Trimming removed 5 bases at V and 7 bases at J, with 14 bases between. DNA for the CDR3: TGTGCCAGCAGTATGGGGAGCCTCGGTGGCTACACCTTC. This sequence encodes CASSMGSLGGYTF.

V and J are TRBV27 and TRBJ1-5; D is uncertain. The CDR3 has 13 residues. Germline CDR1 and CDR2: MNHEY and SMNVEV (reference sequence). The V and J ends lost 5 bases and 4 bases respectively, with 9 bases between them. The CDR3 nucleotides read TGTGCCAGCAGTCCGTTTGCAAATCAGCCCCAGCATTTT. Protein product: CASSPFANQPQHF.

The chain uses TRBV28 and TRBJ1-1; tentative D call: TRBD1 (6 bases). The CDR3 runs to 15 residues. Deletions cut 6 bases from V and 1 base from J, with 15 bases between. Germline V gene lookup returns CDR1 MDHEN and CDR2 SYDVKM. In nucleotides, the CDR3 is TGTGCCAGCAGATCGGAGGGACACCAGAACACTGAAGCTTTCTTT. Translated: CASRSEGHQNTEAFF.

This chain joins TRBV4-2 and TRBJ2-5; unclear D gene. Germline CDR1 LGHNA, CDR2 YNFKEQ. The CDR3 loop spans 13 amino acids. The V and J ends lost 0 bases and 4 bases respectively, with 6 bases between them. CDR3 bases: TGTGCCAGCAGCCAAGACCCCCGAGAGACCCAGTACTTC. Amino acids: CASSQDPRETQYF.

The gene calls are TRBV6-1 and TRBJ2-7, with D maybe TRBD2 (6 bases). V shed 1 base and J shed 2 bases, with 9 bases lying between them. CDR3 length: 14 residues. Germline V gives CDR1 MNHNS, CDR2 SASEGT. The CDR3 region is CASSEDPGAYEQYF. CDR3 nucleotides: TGTGCCAGCAGTGAAGATCCGGGAGCCTACGAGCAGTACTTC.

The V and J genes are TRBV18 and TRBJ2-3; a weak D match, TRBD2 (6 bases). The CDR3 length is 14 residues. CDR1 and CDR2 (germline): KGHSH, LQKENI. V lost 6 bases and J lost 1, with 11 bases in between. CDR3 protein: CASSGVAGTDTQYF. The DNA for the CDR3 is TGTGCCAGCTCTGGGGTAGCGGGCACAGATACGCAGTATTTT.

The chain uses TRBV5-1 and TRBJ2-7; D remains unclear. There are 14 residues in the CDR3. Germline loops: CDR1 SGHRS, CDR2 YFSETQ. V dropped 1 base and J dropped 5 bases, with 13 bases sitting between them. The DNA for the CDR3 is TGCGCCAGCAGCTTGTCGCTCGGGTCCCACGAGCAGTACTTC. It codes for CASSLSLGSHEQYF.

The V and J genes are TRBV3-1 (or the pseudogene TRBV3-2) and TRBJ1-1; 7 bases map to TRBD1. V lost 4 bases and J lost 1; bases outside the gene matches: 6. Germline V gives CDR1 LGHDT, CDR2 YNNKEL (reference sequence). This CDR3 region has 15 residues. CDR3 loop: CASSLPHRGNTEAFF. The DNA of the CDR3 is TGTGCCAGCAGCCTACCCCACAGGGGGAACACTGAAGCTTTCTTT.

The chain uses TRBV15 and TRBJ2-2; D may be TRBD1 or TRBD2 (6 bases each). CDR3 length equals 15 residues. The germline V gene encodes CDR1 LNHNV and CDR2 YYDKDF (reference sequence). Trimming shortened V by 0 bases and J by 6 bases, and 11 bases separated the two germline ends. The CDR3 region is CATSRDIGGAGELFF. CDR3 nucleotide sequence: TGTGCCACCAGCAGAGATATCGGGGGCGCCGGGGAGCTGTTTTTT. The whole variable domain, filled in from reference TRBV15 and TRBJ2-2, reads DAMVIQNPRYQVTQFGKPVTLSCSQTLNHNVMYWYQQKSSQAPKLLFHYYDKDFNNEADTPDNFQSRRPNTSFCFLDIRSPGLGDTAMYLCATSRDIGGAGELFFGEGSRLTVL.

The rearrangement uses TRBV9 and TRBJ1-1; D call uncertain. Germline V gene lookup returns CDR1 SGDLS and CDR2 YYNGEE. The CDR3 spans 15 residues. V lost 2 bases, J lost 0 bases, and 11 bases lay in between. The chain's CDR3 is CASSVLERMNTEAFF. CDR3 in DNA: TGTGCCAGCAGCGTTCTGGAGCGGATGAACACTGAAGCTTTCTTT.

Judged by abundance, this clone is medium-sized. The CDR3 DNA reads as TGTGCCAGCATTAGGGGGGATGAGCAGTTCTTC. It codes for CASIRGDEQFF. The chain recombines TRBV27 with TRBJ2-1, with D possibly called TRBD1 or TRBD2 (6 bases each). CDR3 length: 11 residues. The V gene lost 7 bases and the J gene lost 8 bases, with 9 bases spanning the gap. Germline V gene sequence: CDR1 MNHEY, CDR2 SMNVEV (reference sequence).

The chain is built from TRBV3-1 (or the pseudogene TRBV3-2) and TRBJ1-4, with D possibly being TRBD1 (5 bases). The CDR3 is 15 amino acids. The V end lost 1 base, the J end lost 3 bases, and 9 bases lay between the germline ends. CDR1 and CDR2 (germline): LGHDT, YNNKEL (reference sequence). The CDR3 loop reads CASSQAGVANEKLFF. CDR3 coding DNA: TGTGCCAGCAGCCAAGCGGGGGTGGCTAATGAAAAACTGTTTTTT.

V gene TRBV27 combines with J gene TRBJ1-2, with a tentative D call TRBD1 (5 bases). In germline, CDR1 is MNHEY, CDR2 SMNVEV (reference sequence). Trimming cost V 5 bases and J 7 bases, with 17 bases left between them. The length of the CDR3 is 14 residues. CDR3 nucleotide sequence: TGTGCCAGCAGTCCATCCGGGGCCCCCTCTGGCTACACCTTC. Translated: CASSPSGAPSGYTF.

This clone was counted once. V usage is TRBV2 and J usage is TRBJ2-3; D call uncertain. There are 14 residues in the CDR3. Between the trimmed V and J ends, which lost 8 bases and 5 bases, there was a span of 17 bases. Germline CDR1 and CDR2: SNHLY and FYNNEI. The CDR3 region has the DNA TGTGCCAGCTTGGTTCAACGGGTAGGAGATACGCAGTATTTT. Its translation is CASLVQRVGDTQYF. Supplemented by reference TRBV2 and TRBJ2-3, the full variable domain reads EPEVTQTPSHQVTQMGQEVILRCVPISNHLYFYWYRQILGQKVEFLVSFYNNEISEKSEIFDDQFSVERPDGSNFTLKIRSTKLEDSAMYFCASLVQRVGDTQYFGPGTRLTVL.